What follows are 6 T cell receptor beta chains derived from one specimen sequenced in a study of CD8 T cells in Susac syndrome. An input of about 0.5 to 1 ug of RNA was subjected to reverse transcription using random hexamers. TCRdb passed the immunoSEQ multiplex PCR reads through MiXCR, listing each CDR3 protein once. The data contain under 70,000 distinct CDR3 sequences, about 95% of them singletons. Sequenced: CD8+ T cells from PBMCs. These receptor sequences come from a human donor with Susac syndrome.

J is TRBJ1-2 and V is TRBV5-4; D is undetermined. The CDR3 length is 13 residues. Looked up from germline, CDR1 is SGHNT and CDR2 is YYREEE (reference sequence). Deletions cut 6 bases from V and 0 bases from J, with 9 bases between. CDR3 DNA: TGTGCCAGCACGGACCGACCTAACTATGGCTACACCTTC. As protein: CASTDRPNYGYTF.

The chain carries TRBV30 and TRBJ1-5; 10 nucleotides line up with TRBD1. CDR3 length equals 13 residues. Germline V gene lookup returns CDR1 GTSNPN and CDR2 SVGIG (reference sequence). V was clipped by 5 bases and J by 3 bases; unmatched bases: 1. CDR3 residues: CAWGTGVNQPQHF. In DNA, the CDR3 is TGTGCCTGGGGGACAGGGGTCAATCAGCCCCAGCATTTT.

The genes are TRBV6-5 and TRBJ2-5; weak D call: TRBD2 (6 bases). V was shortened by 0 bases and J by 6 bases, with 23 bases between the two germline ends. CDR1 is MNHEY, CDR2 SVGAGI, per germline. This CDR3 contains 18 residues. The chain's CDR3 is CASSYSTVAGYVWQTQYF. CDR3 nucleotide sequence: TGTGCCAGCAGTTACTCGACGGTTGCGGGATACGTATGGCAGACCCAGTACTTC.

The CDR3 spells CASSLVRQTDEQFF. The CDR3 DNA sequence: TGTGCCAGCAGTTTAGTTCGGCAGACGGATGAGCAGTTCTTC. This chain joins TRBV12-3 or TRBV12-4 and TRBJ2-1; D is uncertain. The germline V and J ends were trimmed by 1 base and 8 bases, with 12 bases remaining between them. There are 14 residues in the CDR3.

The chain carries TRBV20-1 and TRBJ2-1, with D unresolved. In germline, CDR1 is DFQATT, CDR2 SNEGSKA (reference sequence). The CDR3 has 11 amino acids. Between the trimmed V and J ends, which lost 1 base and 9 bases, there was a span of 7 bases. The CDR3 DNA reads TGCAGTGCTAGAGTGGGGATTGAGCAGTTCTTC. Translation gives CSARVGIEQFF.

This chain connects TRBV6-5 to TRBJ2-2, with D possibly TRBD2 on 6 matching bases. Germline V gene lookup returns CDR1 MNHEY and CDR2 SVGAGI. The CDR3 is 13 residues long. V gave up 2 bases and J gave up 5 bases, with 6 bases separating them. Here the CDR3 DNA reads TGTGCCAGCAGTTACGGGACTACCGGGGAGCTGTTTTTT. Protein sequence: CASSYGTTGELFF.